The sequence of this T cell receptor (beta chain) was determined in a study of blood T cell repertoires in COVID-19. As concerns this clone: This CDR3 is also generated by other DNA sequences in the sample.

In the authors' methods: Amplifying reference gene primers gave estimates of nucleated cell counts. Sequencing used immunoSEQ multiplex PCR; TCRdb keeps in-frame clones, though not all of them. D and trimming come from the DNA, and the V and J calls and clone size come from that table. This repertoire shows about 310,000 clones, around 85% found once; its top ten account for around 2%. Germline V gene sequence: CDR1 MDHEN, CDR2 SYDVKM. V trimming: 6 bases; J trimming: 5 bases; junction bases outside the gene matches: 4. The CDR3 has 13 residues. In terms of age and location, participants ranged from roughly 18 to 100 years and lived in about 25 US areas. Participant-given clinical history determined each cohort assignment.

The receptor's source is a woman between 25 and 40 years old who had been exposed to COVID-19. The rearrangement joins TRBV28 to TRBJ1-2; 9 positions agree with TRBD1. The sequencing sample was made of PBMCs or T cells enriched from blood (not recorded which). This CDR3 reads CASSLQGAYGYTF. The CDR3 DNA reads as TGTGCCAGCAGCTTACAGGGGGCGTATGGCTACACCTTC.